This T cell receptor beta chain appears in the sequencing data of a study of technical replicates of blood from a handful of donors. Measured with immunoSEQ multiplex PCR; TCRdb has only the in-frame clones, and not every one. The repertoire consists of over 30,000 clones, with 85% to 95% occurring once and the leading ten covering 3.5% to 5%. Specimen: PBMCs. The TCR sequence derives from a human donor in good health. Some clones in this sample may be carry-over from other donors' samples.

In nucleotides, the CDR3 is TGTGCCAGCAGTTTACAACAGACCTACGAGCAGTACTTC. Translating it yields CASSLQQTYEQYF. This chain links TRBV27 with TRBJ2-7; no clear D. Germline assignment: CDR1 MNHEY and CDR2 SMNVEV (reference sequence). The V end was cut by 2 bases, the J end by 2 bases, with 7 bases between. The CDR3 sequence is 13 residues long.